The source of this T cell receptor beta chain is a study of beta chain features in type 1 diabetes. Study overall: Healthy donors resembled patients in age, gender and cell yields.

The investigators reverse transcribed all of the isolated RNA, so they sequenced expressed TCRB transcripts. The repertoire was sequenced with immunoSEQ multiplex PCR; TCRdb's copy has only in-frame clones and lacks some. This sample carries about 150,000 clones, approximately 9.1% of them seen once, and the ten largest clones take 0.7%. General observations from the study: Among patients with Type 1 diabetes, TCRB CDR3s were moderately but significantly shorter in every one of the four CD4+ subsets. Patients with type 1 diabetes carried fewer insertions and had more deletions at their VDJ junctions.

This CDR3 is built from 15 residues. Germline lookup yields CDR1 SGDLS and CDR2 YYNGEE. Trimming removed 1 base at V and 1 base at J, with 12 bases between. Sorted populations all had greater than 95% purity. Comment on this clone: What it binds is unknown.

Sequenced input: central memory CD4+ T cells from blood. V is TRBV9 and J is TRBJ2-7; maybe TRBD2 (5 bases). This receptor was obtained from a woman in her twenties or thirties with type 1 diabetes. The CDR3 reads CASSVTWTGSYEQYF. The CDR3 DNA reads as TGTGCCAGCAGCGTAACGTGGACTGGTTCCTACGAGCAGTACTTC. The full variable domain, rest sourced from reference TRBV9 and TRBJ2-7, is DSGVTQTPKHLITATGQRVTLRCSPRSGDLSVYWYQQSLDQGLQFLIQYYNGEERAKGNILERFSAQQFPDLHSELNLSSLELGDSALYFCASSVTWTGSYEQYFGPGTRLTVT.